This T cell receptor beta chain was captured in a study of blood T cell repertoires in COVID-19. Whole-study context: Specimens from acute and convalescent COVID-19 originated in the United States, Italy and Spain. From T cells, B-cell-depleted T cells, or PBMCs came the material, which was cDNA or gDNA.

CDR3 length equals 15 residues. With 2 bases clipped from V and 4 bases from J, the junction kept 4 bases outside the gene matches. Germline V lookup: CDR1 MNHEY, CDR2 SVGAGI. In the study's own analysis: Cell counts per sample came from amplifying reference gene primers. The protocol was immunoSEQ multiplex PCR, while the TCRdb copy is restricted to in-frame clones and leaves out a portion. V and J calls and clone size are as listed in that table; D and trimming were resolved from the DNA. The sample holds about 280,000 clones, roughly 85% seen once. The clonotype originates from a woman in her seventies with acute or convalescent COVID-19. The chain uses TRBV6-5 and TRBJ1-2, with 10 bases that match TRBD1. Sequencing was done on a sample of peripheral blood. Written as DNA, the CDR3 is TGTGCCAGCAGTTACATTAGGACAGGGGGCTATGGCTACACCTTC. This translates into CASSYIRTGGYGYTF.